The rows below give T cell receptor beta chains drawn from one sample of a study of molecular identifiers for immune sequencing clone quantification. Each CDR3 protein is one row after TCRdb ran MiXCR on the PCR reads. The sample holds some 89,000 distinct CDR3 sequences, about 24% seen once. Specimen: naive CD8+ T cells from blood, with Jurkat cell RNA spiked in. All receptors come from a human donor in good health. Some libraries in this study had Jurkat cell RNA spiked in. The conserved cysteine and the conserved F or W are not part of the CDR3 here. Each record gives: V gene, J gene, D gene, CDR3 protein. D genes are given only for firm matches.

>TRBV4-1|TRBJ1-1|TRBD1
ASSLNRGTEAF
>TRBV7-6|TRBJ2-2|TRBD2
ASGLAGQGSTGELF
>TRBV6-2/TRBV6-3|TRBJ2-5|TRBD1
ASSNLLPAGTGPPGGAQY
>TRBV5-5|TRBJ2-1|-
ASSLWGQPAYNEQF
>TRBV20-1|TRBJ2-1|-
SARDLWGVDEQF
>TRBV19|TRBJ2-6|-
ASSGTSGANVLT
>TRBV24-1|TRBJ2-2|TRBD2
ATSDLGLAGSVPGELF
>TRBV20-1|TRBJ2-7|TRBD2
SARTRLSYEQY
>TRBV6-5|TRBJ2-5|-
ASRPIGRASPSEIQY
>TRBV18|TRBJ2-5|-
ASSPGALRQETQY
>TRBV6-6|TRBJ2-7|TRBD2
ASSLSGSEQY
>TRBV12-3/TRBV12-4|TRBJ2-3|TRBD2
ASSRTSADTQY
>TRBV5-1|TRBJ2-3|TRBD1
ASRLSGTGSDTQY
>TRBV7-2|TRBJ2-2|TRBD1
ASSLVFQGDTGELF
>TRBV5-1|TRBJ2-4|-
ASSTDQTSGKNIQY
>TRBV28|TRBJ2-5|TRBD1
ASTATGTGIEETQY
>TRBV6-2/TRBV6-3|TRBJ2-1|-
ASTKGGGPNEQF
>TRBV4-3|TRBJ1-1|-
ASSQGPFRQDLNTEAF
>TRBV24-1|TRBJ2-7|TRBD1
ATSDPKTGVAEQY
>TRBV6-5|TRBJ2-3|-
AGSSLHSDGDTQY
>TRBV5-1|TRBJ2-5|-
ASSLVGLRDGQETQY
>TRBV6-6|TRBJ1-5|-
ASSYALPRDQAGNQPQH
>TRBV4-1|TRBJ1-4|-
ASSQWEDGEKLF
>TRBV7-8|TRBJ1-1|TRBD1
ASSSHRTGLLTGNTEAF
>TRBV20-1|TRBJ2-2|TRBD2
SARLAGGPTGELF
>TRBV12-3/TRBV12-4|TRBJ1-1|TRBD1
ASSQHRGGNTEAF
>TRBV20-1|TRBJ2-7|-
SARGRGGHSSYEQY
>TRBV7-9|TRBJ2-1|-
ASSTKNRGGINEQF
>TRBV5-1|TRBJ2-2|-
ASSLEGGLNTGELF
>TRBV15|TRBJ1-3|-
ATSDGKLGGNTIY
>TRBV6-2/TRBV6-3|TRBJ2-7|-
ASREATYEQY
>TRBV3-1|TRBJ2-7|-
ASSQGVPYEQY
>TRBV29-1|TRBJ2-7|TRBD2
SVVGTSGRQN
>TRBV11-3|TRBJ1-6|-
ASSTRSGASYNSPLH
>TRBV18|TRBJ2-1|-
TSSPTNEQF
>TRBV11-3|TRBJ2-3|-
ASSLRGDGTDTQY
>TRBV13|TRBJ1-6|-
ASSLGRGALH
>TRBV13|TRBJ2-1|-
ASNYRSSYNEQF
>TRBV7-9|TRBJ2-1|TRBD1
ASSLPGQGKNEQF
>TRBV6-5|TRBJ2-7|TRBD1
ASGPGTEYEQY
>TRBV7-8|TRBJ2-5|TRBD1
ASSLGGTAQETQY
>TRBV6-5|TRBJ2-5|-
ASSYSNRETQY
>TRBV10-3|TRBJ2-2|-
AISAETVNTGELF
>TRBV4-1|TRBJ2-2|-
ASSPPGGRGFQNTGELF
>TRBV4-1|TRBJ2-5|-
ASSQASQLSLGEETQY
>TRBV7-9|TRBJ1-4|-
ASTPYYAEKLF
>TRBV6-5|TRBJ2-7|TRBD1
ASSYVGQEFYEQY
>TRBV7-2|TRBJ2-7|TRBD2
ASSQGTSGIYYEQY
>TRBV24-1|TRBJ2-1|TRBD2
ATSEGTSGNSYNEQF
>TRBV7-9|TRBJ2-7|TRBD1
ASSRDRDEQY
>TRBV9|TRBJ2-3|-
ASRVDLGGLADTQY
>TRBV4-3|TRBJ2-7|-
ASSQDGSTYEQY